The source of this T cell receptor beta chain is a study of blood T cell repertoires in COVID-19. Study-wide context: Specimens from acute and convalescent COVID-19 originated in the United States, Italy and Spain. PBMCs, B-cell-depleted T cells, or T cells provided the cDNA or gDNA that made up the material.

Methods used by the authors: Amplification from reference gene primers served as the basis for estimated nucleated cell counts. TCRdb keeps only in-frame clones here, not all; method: immunoSEQ multiplex PCR. The V and J calls and the clone size are those of that table, but D and trimming were determined from the DNA. The data hold around 260,000 clones, with more than 75% observed a single time. This CDR3 is 14 amino acids long. The junction had 7 bases not matched to a gene; V was cut back by 5 bases and J by 5 bases. CDR1 is SGHAT and CDR2 is FQNNGV in the germline V gene. J is TRBJ1-1 and V is TRBV11-2; 8 bases match TRBD1. The sequencing input was peripheral blood. The sequence came from a man aged 40-55 years who had recovered from COVID-19. The CDR3 sequence is CASSVNRGWTEAFF. The DNA for the CDR3 is TGTGCCAGCAGCGTAAACAGGGGGTGGACTGAAGCTTTCTTT. The complete variable domain, with remaining parts taken from reference TRBV11-2 and TRBJ1-1, reads EAGVAQSPRYKIIEKRQSVAFWCNPISGHATLYWYQQILGQGPKLLIQFQNNGVVDDSQLPKDRFSAERLKGVDSTLKIQPAKLEDSAVYLCASSVNRGWTEAFFGQGTRLTVV.